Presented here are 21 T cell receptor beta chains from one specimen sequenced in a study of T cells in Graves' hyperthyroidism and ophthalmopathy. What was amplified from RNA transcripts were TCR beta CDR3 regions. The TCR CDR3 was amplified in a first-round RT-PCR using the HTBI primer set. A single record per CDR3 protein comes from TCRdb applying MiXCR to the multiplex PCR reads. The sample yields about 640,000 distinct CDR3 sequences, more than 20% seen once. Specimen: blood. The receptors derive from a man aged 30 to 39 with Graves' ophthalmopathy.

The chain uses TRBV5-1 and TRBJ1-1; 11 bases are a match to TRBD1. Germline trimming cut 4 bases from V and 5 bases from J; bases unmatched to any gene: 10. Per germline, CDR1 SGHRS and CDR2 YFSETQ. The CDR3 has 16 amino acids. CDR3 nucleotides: TGCGCCAGCAGCCCTGGACAGGGGGCTTTGGGGACTGAAGCTTTCTTT. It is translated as CASSPGQGALGTEAFF.

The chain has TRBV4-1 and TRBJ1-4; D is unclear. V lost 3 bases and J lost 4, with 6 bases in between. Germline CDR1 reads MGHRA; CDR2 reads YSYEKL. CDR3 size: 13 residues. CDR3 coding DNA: TGCGCCAGCAGCCATCCCCATAATGAAAAACTGTTTTTT. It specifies CASSHPHNEKLFF.

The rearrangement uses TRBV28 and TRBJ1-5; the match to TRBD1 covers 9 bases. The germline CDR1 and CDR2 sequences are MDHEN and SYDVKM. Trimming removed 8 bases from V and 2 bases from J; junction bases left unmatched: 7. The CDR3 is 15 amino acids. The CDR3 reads CASVMTGGGNQPQHF. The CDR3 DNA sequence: TGTGCCAGCGTAATGACAGGGGGTGGCAATCAGCCCCAGCATTTT. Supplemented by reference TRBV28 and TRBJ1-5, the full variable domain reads DVKVTQSSRYLVKRTGEKVFLECVQDMDHENMFWYRQDPGLGLRLIYFSYDVKMKEKGDIPEGYSVSREKKERFSLILESASTNQTSMYLCASVMTGGGNQPQHFGDGTRLSIL.

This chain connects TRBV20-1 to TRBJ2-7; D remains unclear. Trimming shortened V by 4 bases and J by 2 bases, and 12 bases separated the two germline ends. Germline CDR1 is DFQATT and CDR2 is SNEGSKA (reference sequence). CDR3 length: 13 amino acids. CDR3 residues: CSATHPSTYEQYF. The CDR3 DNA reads TGCAGTGCTACCCATCCGAGCACCTACGAGCAGTACTTC.

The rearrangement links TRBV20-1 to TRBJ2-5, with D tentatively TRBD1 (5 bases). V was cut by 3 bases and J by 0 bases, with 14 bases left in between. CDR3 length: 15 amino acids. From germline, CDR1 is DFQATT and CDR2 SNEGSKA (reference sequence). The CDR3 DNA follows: TGCAGTGCTAGCGGGCAGGGTCGAAACCAAGAGACCCAGTACTTC. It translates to CSASGQGRNQETQYF.

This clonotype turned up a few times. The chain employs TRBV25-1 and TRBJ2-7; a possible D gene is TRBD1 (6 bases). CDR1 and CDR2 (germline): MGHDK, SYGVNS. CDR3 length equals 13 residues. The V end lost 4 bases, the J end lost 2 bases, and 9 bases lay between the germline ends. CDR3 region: CASSGTVTYEQYF. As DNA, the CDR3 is TGTGCCAGCAGTGGGACAGTTACCTACGAGCAGTACTTC.

For the CDR3, the DNA is TGTGCCAGCAGCGTACCCCCAGAGACCGGGGAGCTGTTTTTT. Translating gives CASSVPPETGELFF. The V gene is TRBV9, the J gene TRBJ2-2; the D is unclear. Trimming left V 1 base short and J 5 bases short, with 9 bases between. CDR1 and CDR2 (germline): SGDLS, YYNGEE. The CDR3 has 14 amino acids.

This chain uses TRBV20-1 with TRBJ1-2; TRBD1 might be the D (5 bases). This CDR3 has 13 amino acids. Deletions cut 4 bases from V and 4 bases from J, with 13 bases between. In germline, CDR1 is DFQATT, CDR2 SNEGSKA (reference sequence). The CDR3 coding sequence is TGCAGTGCTAAGGCAGGGCTAACCTATGGCTACACCTTC. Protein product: CSAKAGLTYGYTF.

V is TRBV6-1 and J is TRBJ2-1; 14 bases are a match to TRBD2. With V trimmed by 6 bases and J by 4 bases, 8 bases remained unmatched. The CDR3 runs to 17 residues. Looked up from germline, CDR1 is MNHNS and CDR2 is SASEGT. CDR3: CASSPGLAGVAYNEQFF. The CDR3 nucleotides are TGTGCCAGCAGCCCGGGACTAGCGGGAGTTGCTTACAATGAGCAGTTCTTC.

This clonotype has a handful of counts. CDR3 protein: CASTLRRGWSNQPQHF. The CDR3 DNA is TGTGCCAGTACCCTTCGCAGGGGATGGAGCAATCAGCCCCAGCATTTT. The chain has TRBV19 and TRBJ1-5; the D gene is possibly TRBD1 (6 bases). The CDR3 totals 16 residues. In germline, CDR1 is LNHDA, CDR2 SQIVND (reference sequence). Trimming removed 7 bases from V and 1 base from J, with 17 bases in between.

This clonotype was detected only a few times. This CDR3 reads CASSEYLRREQYF. In DNA form, the CDR3 reads TGTGCCAGCAGTGAATACCTGCGGAGGGAGCAGTACTTC. The gene calls are TRBV25-1 and TRBJ2-7; D is possibly TRBD2 (5 bases). This CDR3 is 13 amino acids long. CDR1 is MGHDK, CDR2 SYGVNS, per germline. Trimming removed 0 bases at V and 7 bases at J, with 10 bases between.

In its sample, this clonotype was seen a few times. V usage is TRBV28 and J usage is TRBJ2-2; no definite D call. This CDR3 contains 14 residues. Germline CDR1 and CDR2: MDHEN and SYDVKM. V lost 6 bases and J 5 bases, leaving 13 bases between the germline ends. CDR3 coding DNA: TGTGCCAGCAGAACCGGACGTCTTACCGGGGAGCTGTTTTTT. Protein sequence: CASRTGRLTGELFF. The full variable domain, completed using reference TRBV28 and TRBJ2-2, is DVKVTQSSRYLVKRTGEKVFLECVQDMDHENMFWYRQDPGLGLRLIYFSYDVKMKEKGDIPEGYSVSREKKERFSLILESASTNQTSMYLCASRTGRLTGELFFGEGSRLTVL.

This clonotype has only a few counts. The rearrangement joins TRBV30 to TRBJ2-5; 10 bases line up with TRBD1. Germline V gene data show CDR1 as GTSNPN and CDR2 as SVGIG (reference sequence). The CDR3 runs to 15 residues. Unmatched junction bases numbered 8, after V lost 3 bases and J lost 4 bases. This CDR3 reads CAWSKDRGRGETQYF. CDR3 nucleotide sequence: TGTGCCTGGAGCAAAGACAGGGGGCGGGGAGAGACCCAGTACTTC. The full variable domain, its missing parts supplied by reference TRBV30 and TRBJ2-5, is SQTIHQWPATLVQPVGSPLSLECTVEGTSNPNLYWYRQAAGRGLQLLFYSVGIGQISSEVPQNLSASRPQDRQFILSSKKLLLSDSGFYLCAWSKDRGRGETQYFGPGTRLLVL.

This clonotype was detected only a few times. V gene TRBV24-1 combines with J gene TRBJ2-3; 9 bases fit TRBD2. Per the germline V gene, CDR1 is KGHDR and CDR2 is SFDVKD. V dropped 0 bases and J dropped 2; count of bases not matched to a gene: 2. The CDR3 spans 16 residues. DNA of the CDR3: TGTGCCACCAGTGATTTGACTAGCGGGTTCACAGATACGCAGTATTTT. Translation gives CATSDLTSGFTDTQYF.

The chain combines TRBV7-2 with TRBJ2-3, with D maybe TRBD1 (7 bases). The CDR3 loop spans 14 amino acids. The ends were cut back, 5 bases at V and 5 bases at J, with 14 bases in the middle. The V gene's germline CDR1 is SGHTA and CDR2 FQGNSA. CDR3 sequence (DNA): TGTGCCAGCAGCGTAGGAGGGGGCGTAGATACGCAGTATTTT. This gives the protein CASSVGGGVDTQYF.

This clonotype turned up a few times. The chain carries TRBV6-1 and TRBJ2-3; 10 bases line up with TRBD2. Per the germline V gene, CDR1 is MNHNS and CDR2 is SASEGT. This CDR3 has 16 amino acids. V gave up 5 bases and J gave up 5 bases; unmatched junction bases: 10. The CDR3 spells CASSSGTSGIQDTQYF. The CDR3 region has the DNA TGTGCCAGCAGTTCCGGCACTAGCGGGATTCAAGATACGCAGTATTTT.

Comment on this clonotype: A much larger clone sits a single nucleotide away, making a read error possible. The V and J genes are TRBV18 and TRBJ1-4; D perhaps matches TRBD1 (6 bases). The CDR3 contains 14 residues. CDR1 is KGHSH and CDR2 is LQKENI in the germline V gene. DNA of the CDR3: TGTGCCGGCTCACCAACCCAGGGGCTTGAAAAACTGTTTTTT. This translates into CAGSPTQGLEKLFF.

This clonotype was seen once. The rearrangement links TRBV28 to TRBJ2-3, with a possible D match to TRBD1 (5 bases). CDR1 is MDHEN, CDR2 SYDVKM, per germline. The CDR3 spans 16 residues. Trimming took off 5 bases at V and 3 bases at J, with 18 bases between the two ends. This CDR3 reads CASSPTPRVSTDTQYF. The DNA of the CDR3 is TGTGCCAGCAGTCCTACGCCCAGGGTATCGACAGATACGCAGTATTTT.

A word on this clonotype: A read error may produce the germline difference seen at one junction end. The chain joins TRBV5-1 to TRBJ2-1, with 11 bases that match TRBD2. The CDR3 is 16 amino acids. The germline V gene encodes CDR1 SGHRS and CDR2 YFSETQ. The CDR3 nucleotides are TGTGCCAGCAGCTTGATAGCGGGAGGGCGGAACAATGAGCAGTTCTTC. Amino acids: CASSLIAGGRNNEQFF.

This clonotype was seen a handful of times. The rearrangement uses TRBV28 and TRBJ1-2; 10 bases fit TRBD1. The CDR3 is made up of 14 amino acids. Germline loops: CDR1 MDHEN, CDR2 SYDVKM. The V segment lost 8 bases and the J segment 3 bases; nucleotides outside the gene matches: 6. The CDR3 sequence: CASARQGAYYGYTF. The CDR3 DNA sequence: TGTGCCAGCGCTAGACAGGGGGCTTACTATGGCTACACCTTC.

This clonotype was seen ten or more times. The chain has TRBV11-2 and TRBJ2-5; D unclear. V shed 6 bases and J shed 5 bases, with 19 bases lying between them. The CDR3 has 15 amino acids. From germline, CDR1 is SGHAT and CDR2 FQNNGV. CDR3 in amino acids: CASRPVEAGVETQYF. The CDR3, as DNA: TGTGCCAGCAGGCCGGTGGAAGCTGGGGTGGAGACCCAGTACTTC.